These 9 T cell receptor beta chains originate from one sample sequenced in a study of CD8 T cells in ankylosing spondylitis. TCRdb used MiXCR to reprocess the 5' RACE reads, holding one entry per CDR3 protein. The table has about 5,700 distinct CDR3 sequences, 2.1% seen once. Sequenced input: blood, either unsorted or a sorted T cell fraction (not recorded which). The origin of the receptors is a male donor with ankylosing spondylitis or in good health (not recorded which).

By proportion, this clonotype is medium-sized. The chain combines TRBV9 with TRBJ2-7; TRBD2 aligns across 8 bases. CDR3 size: 15 residues. The V gene end was trimmed by 0 bases and the J gene end by 3 bases; junction bases not matched to a gene: 5. Germline CDR1 is SGDLS and CDR2 is YYNGEE. The CDR3 region is CASSVDGTSFYEQYF. DNA for the CDR3: TGTGCCAGCAGCGTAGATGGGACTAGTTTCTACGAGCAGTACTTC.

This clonotype occurred many times. V and J are TRBV9 and TRBJ1-4; D unclear. CDR1 and CDR2 (germline): SGDLS, YYNGEE. V was pared by 4 bases and J by 7 bases, with 11 bases between. This CDR3 contains 13 residues. The CDR3: CASSQDAGEKLFF. In DNA form, the CDR3 reads TGTGCCAGCAGCCAAGACGCGGGTGAAAAACTGTTTTTT.

CDR3 sequence reads: CASSDEGTADYEQYF. DNA for the CDR3: TGTGCCAGCAGCGACGAGGGGACAGCTGACTACGAGCAGTACTTC. The chain recombines TRBV9 with TRBJ2-7; TRBD1 matches at 7 bases. Germline CDR1 reads SGDLS; CDR2 reads YYNGEE. The V and J ends lost 3 bases and 3 bases, in that order; junction bases with no gene match: 9. The CDR3 length is 15 residues.

At least ten counts were recorded for this clonotype. The CDR3 loop is CASSDPPGTVTYEQYF. In DNA form, the CDR3 reads TGTGCCAGCAGCGACCCGCCGGGTACAGTGACCTACGAGCAGTACTTC. The rearrangement uses TRBV9 and TRBJ2-7, with D unclear. CDR1 is SGDLS, CDR2 YYNGEE, per germline. CDR3 length equals 16 residues. Trimming took 3 bases from V and 2 from J, leaving 18 bases between them.

In this sample, this clonotype is medium-sized. The V call is TRBV9, the J call TRBJ2-1; tentative D call: TRBD2 (5 bases). This CDR3 contains 15 residues. The germline V gene has CDR1 SGDLS and CDR2 YYNGEE. V dropped 0 bases and J dropped 10 bases, with 17 bases sitting between them. The CDR3: CASSVAGLPTHEQFF. Written as DNA, the CDR3 is TGTGCCAGCAGCGTAGCCGGACTCCCCACCCACGAGCAGTTCTTC.

This clonotype showed up many times. The rearrangement links TRBV9 to TRBJ2-7, with TRBD2 matching over 10 bases. Trimming at V came to 4 bases and at J to 3 bases, leaving 7 bases not matched to a gene. The CDR3 is made up of 15 amino acids. Germline CDR1 is SGDLS and CDR2 is YYNGEE. CDR3 sequence (DNA): TGTGCCAGCAGCCCCGAGAGCGGGGGGGGCTACGAGCAGTACTTC. Translating gives CASSPESGGGYEQYF.

This clonotype was counted many times. This sequence joins TRBV9 and TRBJ2-3; D possibly corresponds to TRBD2 (5 bases). With 7 bases removed from V and 2 bases from J, the gap between germline ends came to 11 bases. This CDR3 comprises 13 residues. CDR1 and CDR2 from the germline V gene are SGDLS and YYNGEE. CDR3 loop: CASEGEVTDTQYF. As DNA, the CDR3 is TGTGCCAGCGAGGGAGAGGTCACAGATACGCAGTATTTT.

Many counts were recorded for this clonotype. J is TRBJ2-7 and V is TRBV9; 7 bases match TRBD2. The V gene end was trimmed by 1 base and the J gene end by 4 bases; junction bases not matched to a gene: 8. This CDR3 is 15 amino acids long. Per the germline V gene, CDR1 is SGDLS and CDR2 is YYNGEE. CDR3 in DNA: TGTGCCAGCAGCGTAACAGCGGGACTCGGTTACGAGCAGTACTTC. Residues: CASSVTAGLGYEQYF.

This clonotype was picked up many times. The genes are TRBV9 and TRBJ2-4, with D possibly TRBD2 on 5 matching bases. The ends were cut back, 5 bases at V and 0 bases at J, with 18 bases in the middle. This CDR3 is 17 amino acids long. The germline V gene encodes CDR1 SGDLS and CDR2 YYNGEE. The chain's CDR3 is CASSPPRIGLAKNIQYF. CDR3 DNA sequence: TGTGCCAGCAGTCCCCCTAGAATAGGACTAGCCAAAAACATTCAGTACTTC. The whole variable domain, remainder taken from reference TRBV9 and TRBJ2-4, is DSGVTQTPKHLITATGQRVTLRCSPRSGDLSVYWYQQSLDQGLQFLIQYYNGEERAKGNILERFSAQQFPDLHSELNLSSLELGDSALYFCASSPPRIGLAKNIQYFGAGTRLSVL.